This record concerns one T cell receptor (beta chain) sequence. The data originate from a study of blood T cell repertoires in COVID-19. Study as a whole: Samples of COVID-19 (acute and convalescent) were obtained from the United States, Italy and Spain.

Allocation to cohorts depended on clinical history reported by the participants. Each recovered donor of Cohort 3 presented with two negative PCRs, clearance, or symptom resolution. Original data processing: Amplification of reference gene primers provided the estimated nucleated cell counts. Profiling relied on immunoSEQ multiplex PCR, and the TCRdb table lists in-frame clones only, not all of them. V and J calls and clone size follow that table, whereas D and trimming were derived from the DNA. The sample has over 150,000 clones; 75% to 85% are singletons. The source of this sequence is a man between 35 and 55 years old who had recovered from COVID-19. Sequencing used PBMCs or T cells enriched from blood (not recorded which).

The CDR3 reads CASSYSTQGYGYTF. CDR3 bases: TGTGCCAGCAGTTACTCGACTCAGGGCTATGGCTACACCTTC. The chain recombines TRBV6-5 with TRBJ1-2, with D possibly matching TRBD1 (5 bases). The CDR3 length is 14 residues. CDR1 and CDR2 (germline): MNHEY, SVGAGI. The V end was cut by 0 bases, the J end by 4 bases, with 9 bases between.